This T cell receptor (beta chain) was sequenced in a study of blood T cell repertoires in COVID-19 (TCRdb year 2020). A note on the overall study: Samples covering the acute and convalescent phases of COVID-19 were provided by collaborators in the United States, Italy and Spain. The prospective study material was composed of cDNA or gDNA derived from T cells, B-cell-depleted T cells, or PBMCs. Subjects who had been exposed to COVID-19, were actively infected with it, or had recovered from it provided the deeply sampled blood TCRbeta repertoires that made up the dataset. The repertoires were made available in a free public database intended to serve as a resource for research on the immune response to SARS-CoV-2. Samples came from the ongoing ImmuneRACE study (first 160 participants) plus 1,254 subjects from 6 global collaborators. Nearly every sample came with metadata listing a de-identified subject ID, COVID-19 status, age in years and sex. Where available, HLA class I and class II types were taken from metadata supplied by the sample provider and were not determined by assay-based typing. Results and caveats for the whole study, not just this receptor: Clinical and demographic metadata were provided uncurated, with the amount varying by source and participant.

In regard to this clone: Its antigen target is currently unknown. The record has no base qualities; no much larger clone is one base away.

V ends up 6 bases short and J 0 bases short, with an unmatched junction base count of 14. The germline V gene yields SGHVS for CDR1 and FNYEAQ for CDR2. Reading from cysteine to phenylalanine, the CDR3 counts 19 amino acids. The sequence is cut down to CDR3 DNA, 57 bases in frame from base 1. Collaborating institutions collected whole blood in K2EDTA tubes following their own protocols. For TCRbeta analysis, collaborators shipped samples in one of three forms: frozen whole blood, isolated PBMCs, or DNA extracted from either of those sample types. The immunoSEQ Assay, a bias-controlled multiplex PCR, was used to amplify TCRbeta CDR3 regions from genomic DNA. The authors processed their data as follows. Within the assay, amplification of reference gene primers was used to estimate how many nucleated cells each sample contained. Sequence reads were collapsed and filtered to measure the absolute abundance of every unique TCRbeta CDR3 rearrangement. For each sample, productive Simpson clonality was calculated by taking the square root of Simpson's diversity index across productive rearrangements. TCRdb obtained this table from immuneACCESS and retained in-frame rearrangements with V and J assigned. These tables miss some clones; where compared with another copy, unresolved V genes account for less than half of the shortfall, and the remainder is unexplained. That table supplies the V and J calls and clone size; D and trimming were determined from the DNA. Present in this sample are around 210,000 clones, 65% to 90% of which were seen just once. The ten largest clones take up about 12% of the sample.

This receptor was obtained from a human donor in a cohort sampled during active COVID-19. The material sequenced was peripheral blood. The chain is made from TRBV7-6 and TRBJ2-1, with TRBD2 matching 10 junction bases. The sequenced DNA is TGTGCCAGCAGGGAGGGGGCAAGGCTAGCGGGAGTCTCCTACAATGAGCAGTTCTTC. Translated, it gives CASREGARLAGVSYNEQFF. The reference TRBV7-6 and TRBJ2-1 proteins fill in what lies around the CDR3, so the full variable domain reads GAGVSQSPRYKVTKRGQDVALRCDPISGHVSLYWYRQALGQGPEFLTYFNYEAQQDKSGLPNDRFSAERPEGSISTLTIQRTEQRDSAMYRCASREGARLAGVSYNEQFFGPGTRLTVL.